The rows below give T cell receptor beta chains drawn from one sample of a study of blood T cell repertoires in COVID-19. The repertoire was sequenced with immunoSEQ multiplex PCR; TCRdb's copy has only in-frame clones and lacks some. The sample includes approximately 230,000 clones, approximately 84% of them seen just once. Material: PBMCs or T cells enriched from blood (not recorded which). These receptors originate from a man between 40 and 49 years old who had recovered from COVID-19. Each CDR3 is given without its conserved first and last residue. The D gene is left open where the match is weak.

j_call d_call v_call cdr3_aa
TRBJ2-7 TRBD1 TRBV27 ASRRQGKYEQY
TRBJ2-2 NA TRBV27 ASSTLQGNTGELF
TRBJ2-3 TRBD2 TRBV3-1/TRBV3-2 ASSQDILAESTDTQY
TRBJ2-7 TRBD1 TRBV30 AWSREAGTGGDEQY
TRBJ1-2 NA TRBV29-1 SVEDSQGLGGGYT
TRBJ1-4 NA TRBV2 ARRVAATNEKLF
TRBJ2-3 TRBD1 TRBV5-1 ASSQDRVGDTQY
TRBJ2-6 NA TRBV5-6 ASTERPGANVLT
TRBJ2-3 NA TRBV18 ASSPGGLTDTQY
TRBJ2-7 NA TRBV10-3 AISEGARVSGTYEQY
TRBJ1-3 NA TRBV9 ASGGLSLSGNTIY
TRBJ2-7 NA TRBV5-1 ASSLGGGDVEQY
TRBJ2-5 NA TRBV23-1 ASSPFFRTDHQETQY
TRBJ1-5 NA TRBV27 ASSFSRVPQPQH
TRBJ1-1 TRBD1 TRBV10-3 AISPGGGTEAF
TRBJ2-1 TRBD2 TRBV6-2/TRBV6-3 ASSPRLAGGREQF
TRBJ2-2 TRBD2 TRBV20-1 SASEWALLAGRNTGELF
TRBJ2-7 NA TRBV27 ASSWGDSYEQY
TRBJ2-1 TRBD2 TRBV3-1/TRBV3-2 ASSQTGTSGPYNEQF
TRBJ1-5 NA TRBV27 ASSLTSQGPQPQH
TRBJ1-4 NA TRBV6-5 ASSKEGGWNEKLF
TRBJ1-2 NA TRBV19 ASSIRGYNYGYT
TRBJ1-2 TRBD1 TRBV3-1/TRBV3-2 ASSPPTGNFGYT
TRBJ1-4 NA TRBV19 ASRWGENEKLF
TRBJ2-7 TRBD1 TRBV27 ASRDRVTYEQY
TRBJ1-2 TRBD1 TRBV9 ASSNPGQGTRANYGYT
TRBJ2-1 TRBD2 TRBV3-1/TRBV3-2 ASSQEFSGSSKLNEQF
TRBJ2-1 NA TRBV9 ASSPAGTGVLNEQF
TRBJ2-1 NA TRBV7-9 ATQTERGNEQF
TRBJ2-7 NA TRBV5-1 ASSLTGIYAYEQY
TRBJ2-5 TRBD1 TRBV11-1 ASSHNAGQGTQY
TRBJ1-3 NA TRBV4-2 ASSPSTVDGLSGNTIY
TRBJ2-3 NA TRBV5-5 ASSPGAGVYTQY